The clone carrying this T cell receptor (beta chain) was detected only once. Its antigen is undetermined. These data originate in a study of T cell responses to AZD1222 COVID-19 vaccine. Method: immunoSEQ multiplex PCR; TCRdb's copy keeps in-frame clones and lacks some. The table includes some 160,000 clones, about 91% detected once. General study points: Seropositivity was recorded at baseline in only 6 or 7 AZD1222 recipients.

This CDR3 contains 13 residues. The germline V and J ends were trimmed by 2 bases and 8 bases, with 12 bases remaining between them. Germline assignment: CDR1 ENHRY and CDR2 SYGVKD. This sample comprised peripheral blood, obtained on day 0 of AZD1222 vaccination. The origin of this receptor is an adult in good health. This rearrangement joins TRBV10-3 to TRBJ1-2; a weak D match, TRBD1 (6 bases). The CDR3 protein is CAISEAQGWGYTF. CDR3 nucleotide sequence: TGTGCCATCAGTGAGGCACAGGGATGGGGCTACACCTTC.